This entry is about one T cell receptor beta chain. Its antigen is unknown. One end of the junction varies from germline; a read error may be responsible. The CDR3 runs to 18 residues. The data derive from a study of identical twins. TCRdb itself ran the 5' RACE reads through MiXCR, one entry per CDR3 protein. The table lists 450,000 to 500,000 distinct CDR3 sequences, about 13% of them singletons. The study, taken as a whole, reports: Cord blood beta clonotypes that were abundant carried fewer insertions, and memory repertoires showed no such trend.

This sample also belongs to another study, concerning yellow fever vaccine responses in identical twins.

The chain links TRBV12-3 or TRBV12-4 to TRBJ2-1; perhaps TRBD1 as D (5 bases). The sample was CD4+ T cells sorted from blood. The sequence was collected from a woman in her late teens or twenties in good health. The chain's CDR3 is CTSSLSLGASAAYNEQFF. In DNA, the CDR3 is TGTACCAGCAGTTTATCTCTTGGGGCCTCCGCCGCCTACAATGAGCAGTTCTTC.